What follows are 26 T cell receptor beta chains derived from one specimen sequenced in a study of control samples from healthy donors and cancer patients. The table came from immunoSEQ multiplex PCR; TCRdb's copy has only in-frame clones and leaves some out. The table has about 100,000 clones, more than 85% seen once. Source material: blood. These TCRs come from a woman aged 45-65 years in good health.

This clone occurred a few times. DNA for the CDR3: TGCAGCGTTGCGGGCAGCTTCTATGGCTACACCTTC. Its protein is CSVAGSFYGYTF. This chain links TRBV29-1 with TRBJ1-2; D remains unclear. The V gene lost 4 bases and the J gene lost 4 bases, with 10 bases spanning the gap. Germline V lookup: CDR1 SQVTM, CDR2 ANQGSEA. This CDR3 has 12 amino acids.

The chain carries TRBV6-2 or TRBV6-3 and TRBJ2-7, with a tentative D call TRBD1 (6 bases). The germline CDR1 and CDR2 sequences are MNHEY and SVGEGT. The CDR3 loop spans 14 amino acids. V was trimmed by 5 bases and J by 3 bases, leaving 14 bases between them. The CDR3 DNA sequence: TGTGCCAGCAGTGACCCAGGACAGAACTACGAGCAGTACGTC. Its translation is CASSDPGQNYEQYV.

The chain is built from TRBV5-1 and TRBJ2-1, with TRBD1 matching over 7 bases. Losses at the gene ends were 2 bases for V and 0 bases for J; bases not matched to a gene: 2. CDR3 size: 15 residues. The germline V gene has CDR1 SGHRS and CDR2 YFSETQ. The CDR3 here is CASSLQGSSYNEQFF. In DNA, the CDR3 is TGCGCCAGCAGCTTACAGGGGAGCTCCTACAATGAGCAGTTCTTC.

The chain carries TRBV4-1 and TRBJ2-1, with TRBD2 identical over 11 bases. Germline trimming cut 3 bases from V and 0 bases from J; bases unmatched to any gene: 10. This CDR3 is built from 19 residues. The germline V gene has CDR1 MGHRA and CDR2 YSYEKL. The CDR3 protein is CASSHRRSSGGSSYNEQFF. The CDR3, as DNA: TGCGCCAGCAGCCATAGAAGATCTAGCGGGGGGAGCTCCTACAATGAGCAGTTCTTC.

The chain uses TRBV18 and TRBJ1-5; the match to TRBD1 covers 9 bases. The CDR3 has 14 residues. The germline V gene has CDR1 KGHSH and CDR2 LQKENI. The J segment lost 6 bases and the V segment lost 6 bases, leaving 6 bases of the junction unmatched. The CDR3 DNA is TGTGCCAGCTCCGCCGGGACAGGGCGTCAGCCCCAGCATTTT. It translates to CASSAGTGRQPQHF.

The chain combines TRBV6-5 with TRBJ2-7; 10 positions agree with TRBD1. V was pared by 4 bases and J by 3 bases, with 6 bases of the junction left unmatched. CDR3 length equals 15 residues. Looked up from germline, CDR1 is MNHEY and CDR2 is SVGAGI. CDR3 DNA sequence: TGTGCCAGCAGTTGGGGACAGGGGATAAACTACGAGCAGTACTTC. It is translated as CASSWGQGINYEQYF.

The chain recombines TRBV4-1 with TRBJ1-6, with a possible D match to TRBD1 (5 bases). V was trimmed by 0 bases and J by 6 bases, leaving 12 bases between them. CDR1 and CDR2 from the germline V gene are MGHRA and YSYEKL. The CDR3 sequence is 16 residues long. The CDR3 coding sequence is TGCGCCAGCAGCCAAGATTTAGGCAGGGTTAATTCACCCCTCCACTTT. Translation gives CASSQDLGRVNSPLHF.

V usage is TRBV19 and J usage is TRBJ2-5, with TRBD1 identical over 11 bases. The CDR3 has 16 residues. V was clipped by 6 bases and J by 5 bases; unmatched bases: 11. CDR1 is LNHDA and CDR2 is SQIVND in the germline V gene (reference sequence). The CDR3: CASRMTGTGGTETQYF. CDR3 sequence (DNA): TGTGCCAGTAGGATGACCGGGACAGGGGGTACGGAGACCCAGTACTTC.

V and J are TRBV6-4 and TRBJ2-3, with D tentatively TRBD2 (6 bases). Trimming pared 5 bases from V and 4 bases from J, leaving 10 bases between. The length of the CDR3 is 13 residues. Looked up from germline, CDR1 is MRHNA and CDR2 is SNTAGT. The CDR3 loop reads CASSRGWADTQYF. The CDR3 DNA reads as TGTGCCAGCAGTCGGGGGTGGGCAGATACGCAGTATTTT.

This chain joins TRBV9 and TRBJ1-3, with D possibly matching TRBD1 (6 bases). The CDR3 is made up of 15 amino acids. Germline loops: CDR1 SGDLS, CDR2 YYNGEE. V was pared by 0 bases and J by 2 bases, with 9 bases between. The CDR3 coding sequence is TGTGCCAGCAGCGTAGAGGGGGTGGCTGGAAACACCATATATTTT. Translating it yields CASSVEGVAGNTIYF.

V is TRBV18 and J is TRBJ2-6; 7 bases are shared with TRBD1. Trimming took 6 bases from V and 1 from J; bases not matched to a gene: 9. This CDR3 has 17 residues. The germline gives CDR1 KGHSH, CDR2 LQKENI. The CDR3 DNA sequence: TGTGCCAGCTCGAAAGGGGGCCAACTTTCTGGGGCCAACGTCCTGACTTTC. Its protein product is CASSKGGQLSGANVLTF.

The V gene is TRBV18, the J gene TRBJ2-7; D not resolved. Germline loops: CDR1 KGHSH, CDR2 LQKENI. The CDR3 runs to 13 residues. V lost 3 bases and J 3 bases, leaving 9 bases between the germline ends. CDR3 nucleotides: TGTGCCAGCTCACCCATGGGCAGCTACGAGCAGTACGTC. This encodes CASSPMGSYEQYV.

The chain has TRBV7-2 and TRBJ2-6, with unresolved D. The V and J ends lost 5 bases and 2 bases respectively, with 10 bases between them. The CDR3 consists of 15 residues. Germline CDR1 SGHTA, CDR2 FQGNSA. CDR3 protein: CASSQRTTGANVLTF. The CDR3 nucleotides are TGTGCCAGCAGCCAAAGAACCACTGGGGCCAACGTCCTGACTTTC. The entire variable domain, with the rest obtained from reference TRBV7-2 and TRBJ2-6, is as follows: GAGVSQSPSNKVTEKGKDVELRCDPISGHTALYWYRQSLGQGLEFLIYFQGNSAPDKSGLPSDRFSAERTGGSVSTLTIQRTQQEDSAVYLCASSQRTTGANVLTFGAGSRLTVL.

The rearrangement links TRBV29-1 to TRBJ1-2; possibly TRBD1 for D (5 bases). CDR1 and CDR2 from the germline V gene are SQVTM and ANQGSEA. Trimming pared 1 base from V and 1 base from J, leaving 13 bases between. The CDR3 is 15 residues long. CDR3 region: CSVEAIDRINYGYTF. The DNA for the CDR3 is TGCAGCGTTGAAGCGATCGACAGAATTAACTATGGCTACACCTTC.

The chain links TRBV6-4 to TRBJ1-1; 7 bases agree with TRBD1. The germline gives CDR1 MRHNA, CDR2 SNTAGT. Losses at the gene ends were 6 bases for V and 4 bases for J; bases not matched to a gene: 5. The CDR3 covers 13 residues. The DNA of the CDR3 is TGTGCCAGCAGAAGACAGGGAGGCACTGAAGCTTTCTTT. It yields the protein CASRRQGGTEAFF.

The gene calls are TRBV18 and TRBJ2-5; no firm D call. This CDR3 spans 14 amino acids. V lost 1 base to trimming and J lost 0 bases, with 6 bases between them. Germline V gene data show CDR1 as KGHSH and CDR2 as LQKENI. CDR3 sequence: CASSPLRYQETQYF. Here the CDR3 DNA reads TGTGCCAGCTCACCACTCCGGTACCAAGAGACCCAGTACTTC.

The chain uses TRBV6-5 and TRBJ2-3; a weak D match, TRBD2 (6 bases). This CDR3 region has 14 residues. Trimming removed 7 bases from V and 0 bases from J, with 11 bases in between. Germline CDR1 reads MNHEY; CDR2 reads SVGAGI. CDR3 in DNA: TGTGCCAGCAAAAGGGACTTTAGCACAGATACGCAGTATTTT. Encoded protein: CASKRDFSTDTQYF.

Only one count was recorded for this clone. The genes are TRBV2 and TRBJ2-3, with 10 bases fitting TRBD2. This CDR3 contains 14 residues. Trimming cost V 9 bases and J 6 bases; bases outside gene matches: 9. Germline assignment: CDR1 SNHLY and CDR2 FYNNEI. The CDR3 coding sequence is TGTGCCAGGACACTAGCGGGGCCCCTTGATACGCAGTATTTT. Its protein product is CARTLAGPLDTQYF.

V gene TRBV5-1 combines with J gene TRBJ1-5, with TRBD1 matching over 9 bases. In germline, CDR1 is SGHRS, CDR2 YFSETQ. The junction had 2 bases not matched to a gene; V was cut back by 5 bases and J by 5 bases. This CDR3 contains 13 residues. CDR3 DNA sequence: TGCGCCAGCAGTTGGACAGGGGATCAGCCCCAGCATTTT. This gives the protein CASSWTGDQPQHF.

The CDR3 spells CASSLIASQDEQFF. The CDR3 DNA reads as TGTGCCAGCAGCTTAATCGCGAGCCAGGATGAGCAGTTCTTC. V is TRBV7-3 and J is TRBJ2-1; D unclear. This CDR3 is 14 amino acids long. CDR1 and CDR2 (germline): SGHTA, FQGTGA. Trimming took 1 base from V and 8 from J, leaving 12 bases between them. Combining the CDR3 with reference TRBV7-3 and TRBJ2-1 gives the whole variable domain GAGVSQTPSNKVTEKGKYVELRCDPISGHTALYWYRQSLGQGPEFLIYFQGTGAADDSGLPNDRFFAVRPEGSVSTLKIQRTERGDSAVYLCASSLIASQDEQFFGPGTRLTVL.

The CDR3 region is CSAAYSNEQFF. The DNA of the CDR3 is TGCAGTGCCGCCTATTCCAATGAGCAGTTCTTC. The chain joins TRBV20-1 to TRBJ2-1; D ambiguous. Germline loops: CDR1 DFQATT, CDR2 SNEGSKA (reference sequence). The CDR3 consists of 11 residues. V was cut by 6 bases and J by 6 bases, with 9 bases left in between.

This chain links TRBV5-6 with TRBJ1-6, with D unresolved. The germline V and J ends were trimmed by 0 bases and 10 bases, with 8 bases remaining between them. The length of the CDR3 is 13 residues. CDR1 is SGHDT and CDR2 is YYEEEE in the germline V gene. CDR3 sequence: CASSLAPTSPLHF. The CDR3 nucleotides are TGTGCCAGCAGCTTGGCACCAACCTCACCCCTCCACTTT.

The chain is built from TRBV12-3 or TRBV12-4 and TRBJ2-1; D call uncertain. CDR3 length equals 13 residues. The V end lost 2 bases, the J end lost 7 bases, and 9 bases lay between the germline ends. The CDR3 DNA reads TGTGCCAGCAGTTTATTCGGTTGGAATGAGCAGTTCTTC. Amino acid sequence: CASSLFGWNEQFF.

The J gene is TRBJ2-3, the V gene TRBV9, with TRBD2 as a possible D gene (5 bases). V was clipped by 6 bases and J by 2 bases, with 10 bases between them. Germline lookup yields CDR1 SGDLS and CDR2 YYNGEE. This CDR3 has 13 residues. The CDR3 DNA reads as TGTGCCAGCACCCGGGATGTCACAGATACGCAGTATTTT. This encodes CASTRDVTDTQYF.

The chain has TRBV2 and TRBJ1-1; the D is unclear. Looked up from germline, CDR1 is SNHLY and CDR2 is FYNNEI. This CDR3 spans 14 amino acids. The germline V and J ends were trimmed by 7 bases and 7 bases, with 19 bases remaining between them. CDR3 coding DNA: TGTGCCAGCAAGGTCGGGCGGCGAGAAGGTGAAGCTTTCTTT. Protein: CASKVGRREGEAFF.

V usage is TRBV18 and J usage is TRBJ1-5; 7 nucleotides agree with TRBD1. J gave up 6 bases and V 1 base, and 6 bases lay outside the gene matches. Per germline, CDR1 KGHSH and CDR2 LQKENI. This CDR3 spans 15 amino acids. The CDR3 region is CASSPREDRSQPQHF. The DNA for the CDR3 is TGTGCCAGCTCACCACGAGAGGACAGGTCTCAGCCCCAGCATTTT.